This T cell receptor beta chain was identified during a study of patients and donors after allogeneic stem cell transplantation (dated by TCRdb to the early 2020s). This clonotype was counted a few times. Its antigen is currently not known. No qualities accompany the bases; no much larger clone lies one base away. CDR1 is given as SGHTA and CDR2 as FQGNSA, both from the germline V gene. The CDR3 runs 17 residues from the cysteine to the phenylalanine. Only the CDR3 DNA is retained, 51 bases long and in frame from the first base. Trimming leaves V shorter by 1 base and J shorter by 3 bases, with the junction holding 5 bases beyond the gene matches. Library preparation employed RT-PCR. The instrument was a NextSeq 550. TCRdb's own reprocessing of the public reads used fastp at Q25 and MiXCR and kept productive beta chains. Each CDR3 protein appears once, grouped with its most common genes and DNA. A total of about a million distinct CDR3 sequences appear in this sample, 15% to 20% of them only once. The top ten clonotypes cover 6% of the sample.

This clonotype originated in a human donor who was either an allogeneic HSCT recipient or a stem cell or donor lymphocyte infusion donor (not recorded which). It is not recorded whose cells these are; they may come from a transplant donor. The V and J genes are TRBV7-2 and TRBJ2-3; 12 nucleotides in the junction match TRBD2. Input material: blood, either unsorted or a sorted T cell fraction (not recorded which). Here is the DNA: TGTGCCAGCAGCTTAGGGACTAGCGGGGTAGGGACAGATACGCAGTATTTT. Its coded protein is CASSLGTSGVGTDTQYF. The full variable domain, completed from the reference TRBV7-2 and TRBJ2-3 proteins outside the CDR3, reads GAGVSQSPSNKVTEKGKDVELRCDPISGHTALYWYRQSLGQGLEFLIYFQGNSAPDKSGLPSDRFSAERTGGSVSTLTIQRTQQEDSAVYLCASSLGTSGVGTDTQYFGPGTRLTVL.